Below are 19 T cell receptor beta chains sequenced from a single sample in a study of blood T cell repertoires in COVID-19. Produced via immunoSEQ multiplex PCR; TCRdb's table is partial and in-frame only. The repertoire holds under 200,000 clones, roughly 89% seen once, with 3% to 4.5% in the top ten. The material sequenced was peripheral blood. The source is a man younger than 30 with active or convalescent COVID-19.

The CDR3 protein is CASRNTGTSVGGELFF. In nucleotides, the CDR3 is TGTGCCAGCAGAAATACCGGGACTAGCGTGGGCGGGGAGCTGTTTTTT. V is TRBV7-6 and J is TRBJ2-2; 10 positions match TRBD2. With 6 bases clipped from V and 7 bases from J, the junction kept 11 bases outside the gene matches. The CDR3 contains 16 residues. The germline V gene encodes CDR1 SGHVS and CDR2 FNYEAQ.

The genes are TRBV9 and TRBJ2-1; D is perhaps TRBD2 (6 bases). V was shortened by 4 bases and J by 9 bases, with 17 bases between the two germline ends. There are 14 residues in the CDR3. Per the germline V gene, CDR1 is SGDLS and CDR2 is YYNGEE. Here the CDR3 DNA reads TGTGCCAGCAGCACACAGCGTGGGGGAGGTGAGCAGTTCTTC. Its translation: CASSTQRGGGEQFF.

This clone was seen more than once but under ten times. This chain uses TRBV6-4 with TRBJ1-1; D not resolved. Trimming cost V 2 bases and J 4 bases, with 17 bases left between them. The CDR3 has 16 amino acids. The germline V gene encodes CDR1 MRHNA and CDR2 SNTAGT. This CDR3 reads CASSDGPAEGGTEAFF. In DNA form, the CDR3 reads TGTGCCAGCAGTGACGGCCCCGCGGAGGGAGGCACTGAAGCTTTCTTT.

This clone came up once. The CDR3 is CASSPGLEGAEQYV. CDR3 nucleotide sequence: TGTGCCAGCTCACCGGGTTTAGAGGGGGCCGAGCAGTACGTC. V gene TRBV18 combines with J gene TRBJ2-7; TRBD1 agrees at 7 bases. CDR1 KGHSH and CDR2 LQKENI come from the germline V gene. V gave up 3 bases and J gave up 6 bases; unmatched junction bases: 8. CDR3 length: 14 residues.

V and J are TRBV5-1 and TRBJ1-2; 9 nucleotides align to TRBD1. CDR1 SGHRS and CDR2 YFSETQ come from the germline V gene. Trimming took 4 bases from V and 4 from J; bases not matched to a gene: 5. CDR3 length: 14 amino acids. CDR3 DNA sequence: TGCGCCAGCAGCGGAGACAGGGGGACCTATGGCTACACCTTC. Translated: CASSGDRGTYGYTF.

The V gene is TRBV7-2, the J gene TRBJ1-5; D perhaps matches TRBD1 (6 bases). V lost 4 bases to trimming and J lost 7 bases, with 17 bases between them. There are 15 residues in the CDR3. Germline values: CDR1 SGHTA, CDR2 FQGNSA. The DNA of the CDR3 is TGTGCCAGCAGCTCCGCGGCGGGGGCAGGCCAGCCCCAGCATTTT. It yields the protein CASSSAAGAGQPQHF.

V gene TRBV28 combines with J gene TRBJ1-5; no definite D call. Germline V gene data show CDR1 as MDHEN and CDR2 as SYDVKM. The CDR3 is made up of 15 amino acids. V gave up 2 bases and J gave up 7 bases, with 15 bases separating them. The CDR3 DNA is TGTGCCAGCAGTTTACGGGTGGATAGTTCCCAGCCCCAGCATTTT. Translating gives CASSLRVDSSQPQHF.

V usage is TRBV5-4 and J usage is TRBJ1-2, with TRBD1 matching 7 bases. CDR3 length: 15 residues. With 0 bases clipped from V and 4 bases from J, the junction kept 6 bases outside the gene matches. Germline CDR1 is SGHNT and CDR2 is YYREEE (reference sequence). The CDR3 reads CASSLEGQTIYGYTF. The CDR3, as DNA: TGTGCCAGCAGCTTGGAGGGACAGACCATCTATGGCTACACCTTC.

CDR3: CATWGGGTTEAFF. CDR3 DNA: TGTGCCACCTGGGGGGGAGGGACGACTGAAGCTTTCTTT. The chain recombines TRBV2 with TRBJ1-1, with D perhaps TRBD1 (5 bases). This CDR3 has 13 residues. The V and J ends lost 10 bases and 5 bases respectively, with 17 bases between them. Germline CDR1 is SNHLY and CDR2 is FYNNEI.

The gene calls are TRBV28 and TRBJ1-5, with D perhaps matching TRBD1 (5 bases). Germline V gives CDR1 MDHEN, CDR2 SYDVKM. Trimming pared 5 bases from V and 0 bases from J, leaving 11 bases between. The CDR3 consists of 15 residues. This chain's CDR3 is CASSPGEYSNQPQHF. CDR3 in DNA: TGTGCCAGCAGTCCGGGGGAATATAGCAATCAGCCCCAGCATTTT.

The J gene is TRBJ2-1, the V gene TRBV7-9; TRBD1 is a possible D gene (6 bases). The V and J ends lost 5 bases and 12 bases respectively, with 26 bases between them. Germline assignment: CDR1 SEHNR and CDR2 FQNEAQ (reference sequence). This CDR3 contains 16 residues. For the CDR3, the DNA is TGTGCCAGCAGCGATCCAGGGGTTGGCCTACCTACGGCGCAGTTCTTC. Residues: CASSDPGVGLPTAQFF.

The rearrangement uses TRBV9 and TRBJ1-1; TRBD1 matches at 7 bases. V lost 2 bases, J lost 2 bases, and 3 bases stayed unmatched. The CDR3 contains 14 residues. CDR1 and CDR2 from the germline V gene are SGDLS and YYNGEE. CDR3 amino acids: CASSVGTANTEAFF. The CDR3 DNA sequence: TGTGCCAGCAGCGTTGGGACAGCCAACACTGAAGCTTTCTTT.

The gene calls are TRBV28 and TRBJ1-2; the D is unclear. Germline V lookup: CDR1 MDHEN, CDR2 SYDVKM. This CDR3 is built from 14 residues. Trimming pared 5 bases from V and 5 bases from J, leaving 15 bases between. The CDR3 here is CASSPAPTEYGYTF. The CDR3 DNA follows: TGTGCCAGCAGTCCCGCACCCACAGAGTATGGCTACACCTTC.

This clone showed up just once. The chain recombines TRBV19 with TRBJ2-2, with D possibly matching TRBD2 (6 bases). The CDR3 sequence is 15 residues long. V was trimmed by 2 bases and J by 3 bases, leaving 10 bases between them. Germline CDR1 LNHDA, CDR2 SQIVND (reference sequence). The CDR3 region has the DNA TGTGCCAGTAGTATACTTACGGGGGACACCGGGGAGCTGTTTTTT. This gives the protein CASSILTGDTGELFF.

The rearrangement links TRBV7-2 to TRBJ2-1; D remains ambiguous. From germline, CDR1 is SGHTA and CDR2 FQGNSA. Between the trimmed V and J ends, which lost 2 bases and 9 bases, there was a span of 11 bases. The length of the CDR3 is 13 residues. DNA of the CDR3: TGTGCCAGCAGCTTATCTTGGTGGAGTGAGCAGTTCTTC. Translating gives CASSLSWWSEQFF.

This clone occurred once. V gene TRBV30 combines with J gene TRBJ1-2; D is unclear. Germline CDR1 and CDR2: GTSNPN and SVGIG (reference sequence). The germline V and J ends were trimmed by 0 bases and 8 bases, with 10 bases remaining between them. CDR3 length: 12 amino acids. In nucleotides, the CDR3 is TGTGCCTGGAGTGTGGGCAGCTCCGGCTACACCTTC. Its protein product is CAWSVGSSGYTF.

The chain couples TRBV7-9 to TRBJ1-1, with D tentatively TRBD1 (5 bases). Germline loops: CDR1 SEHNR, CDR2 FQNEAQ (reference sequence). CDR3 length: 15 residues. Trimming removed 5 bases from V and 5 bases from J, with 18 bases in between. The CDR3 DNA reads TGTGCCAGCAGCCGTTCCGGGCAGGGATGGACTGAAGCTTTCTTT. It yields the protein CASSRSGQGWTEAFF. The complete variable domain, with remaining parts taken from reference TRBV7-9 and TRBJ1-1, reads DTGVSQNPRHKITKRGQNVTFRCDPISEHNRLYWYRQTLGQGPEFLTYFQNEAQLEKSRLLSDRFSAERPKGSFSTLEIQRTEQGDSAMYLCASSRSGQGWTEAFFGQGTRLTVV.

The V gene is TRBV11-3, the J gene TRBJ1-1, with a tentative D call TRBD1 (6 bases). This CDR3 region has 16 residues. The V gene's germline CDR1 is SGHNT and CDR2 YENEEA. V was trimmed by 5 bases and J by 5 bases, leaving 21 bases between them. CDR3: CASSPPDWGGETEAFF. The CDR3 DNA reads TGTGCCAGCAGCCCTCCTGACTGGGGGGGCGAAACTGAAGCTTTCTTT.

This chain connects TRBV7-8 to TRBJ2-2; 13 positions agree with TRBD2. Germline V gene data show CDR1 as SGHVS and CDR2 as FQNEAQ. The J segment lost 8 bases and the V segment lost 5 bases, leaving 8 bases of the junction unmatched. The CDR3 extends over 16 amino acids. CDR3 protein: CASSVGLAGAQGELFF. Here the CDR3 DNA reads TGTGCCAGCAGCGTCGGACTAGCGGGGGCCCAAGGGGAGCTGTTTTTT.